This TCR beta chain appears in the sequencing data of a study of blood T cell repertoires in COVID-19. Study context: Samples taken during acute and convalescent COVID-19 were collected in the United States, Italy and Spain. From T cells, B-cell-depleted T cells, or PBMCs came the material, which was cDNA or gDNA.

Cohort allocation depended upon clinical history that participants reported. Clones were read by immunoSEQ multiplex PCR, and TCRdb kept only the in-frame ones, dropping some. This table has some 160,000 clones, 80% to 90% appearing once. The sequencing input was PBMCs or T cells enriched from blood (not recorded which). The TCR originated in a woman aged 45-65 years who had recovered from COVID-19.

The CDR3 DNA reads as TGTGCCAGCTCACCACCCCTAGCGAAGGACAATGAGCAGTTCTTC. It is translated as CASSPPLAKDNEQFF. V and J are TRBV18 and TRBJ2-1, with D possibly TRBD2 on 6 matching bases. The CDR3 contains 15 residues. Trimming took off 0 bases at V and 5 bases at J, with 11 bases between the two ends. The V gene's germline CDR1 is KGHSH and CDR2 LQKENI.